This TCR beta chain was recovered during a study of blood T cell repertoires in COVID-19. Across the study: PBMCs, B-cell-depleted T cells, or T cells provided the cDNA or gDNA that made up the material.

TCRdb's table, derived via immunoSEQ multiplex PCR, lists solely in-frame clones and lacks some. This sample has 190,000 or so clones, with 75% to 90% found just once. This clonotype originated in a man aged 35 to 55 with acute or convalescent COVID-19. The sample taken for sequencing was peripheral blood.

The CDR3 coding sequence is TGCGCCAGCGGATTAGCGGGGGGGCCGAATACGCAGTATTTT. It yields the protein CASGLAGGPNTQYF. The chain has TRBV10-2 and TRBJ2-3, with 11 bases fitting TRBD2. CDR1 and CDR2 from the germline V gene are WSHSY and SAAADI. The ends lost 8 bases at V and 7 bases at J; junction bases unmatched: 8. The CDR3 has 14 amino acids.